This is a list of T cell receptor beta chains from one sample in a study of regulatory T cells in long-lasting Graves disease. MiXCR was run by TCRdb on the multiplex PCR reads, yielding one entry per CDR3 protein. Here the sample spans over 350,000 distinct CDR3 sequences, 15% being singletons. The data also belong to a second study, concerning T cells in Graves' hyperthyroidism and ophthalmopathy.

The specimen was peripheral blood mononuclear cells (PBMCs), collected at new diagnosis, from a patient treated with antithyroid drugs. All receptors come from a woman aged 40 to 50 with Graves disease. Both conserved end residues are part of each CDR3. A D gene is named only where the DNA matches it firmly. The size field is filled for only some rows; it gives once, few, many or a size class.

>-|-|TRBV7-9|TRBJ2-1
CASSPTGEGDEQFF
TGTGCCAGCAGCCCGACAGGGGAGGGTGATGAGCAGTTCTTC
>many|TRBD2|TRBV4-2|TRBJ2-5
CASSPGEGTSAFQETQYF
TGTGCCAGCAGCCCGGGAGAGGGAACTAGCGCGTTCCAAGAGACCCAGTACTTC
>many|TRBD1|TRBV12-3/TRBV12-4|TRBJ2-7
CASSGTGKWYEQYF
TGTGCCAGCAGTGGGACAGGGAAGTGGTACGAGCAGTACTTC
>-|TRBD1|TRBV28|TRBJ1-2
CASTRQGRDYGYTF
TGTGCCAGCACCAGACAGGGCAGAGACTATGGCTACACCTTC
>many|TRBD2|TRBV12-3/TRBV12-4|TRBJ2-7
CASSRTSGAFYEQYF
TGTGCCAGCAGCCGGACTAGCGGGGCCTTTTACGAGCAGTACTTC
>many|TRBD1|TRBV28|TRBJ1-4
CASTRRGTGGNEKLFF
TGTGCCAGCACCCGCCGGGGGACAGGGGGAAATGAAAAACTGTTTTTT
>many|TRBD1|TRBV30|TRBJ2-7
CAWSNRDSPNEQYF
TGTGCCTGGAGTAATCGGGACAGTCCTAACGAGCAGTACTTC
>-|TRBD2|TRBV10-1|TRBJ2-6
CASGESPGGVGANVLTF
TGCGCCAGCGGTGAGTCCCCCGGGGGGGTCGGGGCCAACGTCCTGACTTTC
>few|TRBD1|TRBV30|TRBJ1-2
CAWMQGANYGYTF
TGTGCCTGGATGCAGGGGGCGAATTATGGCTACACCTTC
>many|TRBD2|TRBV28|TRBJ2-3
CASSRLAGGFTDTQYF
TGTGCCAGCAGCCGACTAGCGGGGGGCTTCACAGATACGCAGTATTTT
>many|TRBD2|TRBV28|TRBJ2-3
CASSSHLAGVRDTQYF
TGTGCCAGCAGTTCGCATCTAGCGGGAGTACGAGATACGCAGTATTTT
>many|-|TRBV24-1|TRBJ2-7
CATSDPPSGSQNYEQYF
TGTGCCACCAGTGACCCCCCTTCCGGGAGTCAAAATTACGAGCAGTACTTC
>many|TRBD1|TRBV28|TRBJ2-1
CASSLAGTGMFDEQFF
TGTGCCAGCAGTCTCGCCGGGACAGGGATGTTCGATGAGCAGTTCTTC
>few|TRBD2|TRBV6-1|TRBJ2-1
CASSEVGLAGDYNEQFF
TGTGCCAGCAGTGAAGTAGGGTTGGCGGGAGATTACAATGAGCAGTTCTTC
>many|TRBD2|TRBV10-3|TRBJ2-7
CAIRGTTYEQYF
TGTGCCATCAGGGGGACTACCTACGAGCAGTACTTC
>-|-|TRBV20-1|TRBJ1-6
CSARVVGSYNSPLHF
TGCAGTGCTAGAGTAGTAGGCTCCTATAATTCACCCCTCCACTTT
>-|-|TRBV20-1|TRBJ1-1
CSATDRGSLERFF
TGCAGTGCTACGGACCGTGGGTCCTTAGAGCGTTTCTTT
>many|-|TRBV2|TRBJ1-2
CASSVWERNGYTF
TGTGCCAGCAGTGTATGGGAACGAAATGGCTACACCTTC
>-|TRBD1|TRBV6-2/TRBV6-3|TRBJ1-2
CASSYSRQGGGGYTF
TGTGCCAGCAGTTACTCGAGACAGGGCGGAGGTGGCTACACCTTC
>few|-|TRBV20-1|TRBJ2-7
CSAREPGYYEQYF
TGCAGTGCTAGAGAACCAGGGTACTACGAGCAGTACTTC
>many|TRBD2|TRBV10-3|TRBJ2-3
CAIRGTSGTDTQYF
TGTGCCATCAGAGGGACTAGCGGCACAGATACGCAGTATTTT
>many|-|TRBV28|TRBJ1-2
CASRPTQGINYGYTF
TGTGCCAGCAGACCAACTCAGGGCATAAACTATGGCTACACCTTC
>many|-|TRBV12-3/TRBV12-4|TRBJ2-7
CASRTDSDSYEQYF
TGTGCCAGCAGAACGGACAGCGACTCCTACGAGCAGTACTTC
>many|TRBD2|TRBV14|TRBJ2-1
CASSQRTGTSGHNEQFF
TGTGCCAGCAGCCAGCGAACCGGGACTAGCGGACACAATGAGCAGTTCTTC
>many|TRBD1|TRBV30|TRBJ1-1
CAWSVGLTGSGEAFF
TGTGCCTGGAGTGTAGGGCTGACAGGGTCAGGTGAAGCTTTCTTT
>few|-|TRBV9|TRBJ2-1
CASSVRQGGYNEQFF
TGTGCCAGCAGCGTACGGCAGGGGGGGTACAATGAGCAGTTCTTC
>many|TRBD2|TRBV7-2|TRBJ2-7
CASSHRPITSGYEQYF
TGTGCCAGCAGCCATAGGCCCATTACTAGCGGCTACGAGCAGTACTTC
>-|TRBD1|TRBV5-1|TRBJ1-2
CASSQSQGARDLTF
TGCGCCAGCAGCCAATCACAGGGGGCCCGAGATCTCACCTTC
>many|TRBD1|TRBV12-3/TRBV12-4|TRBJ2-3
CASSSLTGQSRGGDTQYF
TGTGCCAGCAGTTCACTAACGGGACAGTCCAGAGGAGGAGATACGCAGTATTTT
>many|TRBD1|TRBV9|TRBJ1-2
CASSVATGGVEGYTF
TGTGCCAGCAGCGTAGCGACAGGGGGGGTAGAAGGCTACACCTTC
>many|-|TRBV7-8|TRBJ2-2
CASSQQTTGELFF
TGTGCCAGCAGCCAACAAACCACCGGGGAGCTGTTTTTT
>many|-|TRBV6-1|TRBJ1-4
CASSLRPGDEKLFF
TGTGCCAGCAGCCTCAGACCGGGGGATGAAAAACTGTTTTTT
>many|-|TRBV19|TRBJ1-5
CASSTIGGGGTGNQPQHF
TGTGCCAGTAGTACTATTGGAGGGGGGGGGACTGGCAATCAGCCCCAGCATTTT
>many|-|TRBV28|TRBJ1-2
CASRYNYYGYTF
TGTGCCAGCAGATACAATTACTATGGCTACACCTTC
>few|TRBD2|TRBV10-2|TRBJ2-7
CASSEWRAGGVYEQYF
TGCGCCAGCAGTGAGTGGAGAGCGGGAGGCGTCTACGAGCAGTACTTC
>few|-|TRBV19|TRBJ1-6
CASSVDRAGNSPLHF
TGTGCCAGTAGTGTAGACCGGGCCGGAAATTCACCCCTCCACTTT
>many|TRBD1|TRBV18|TRBJ1-4
CASSPDRGHEKLFF
TGTGCCAGCTCACCCGACAGGGGGCATGAAAAACTGTTTTTT
>many|-|TRBV9|TRBJ2-5
CASSVEDSQETQYF
TGTGCCAGCAGCGTAGAGGACAGCCAAGAGACCCAGTACTTC
>many|TRBD1|TRBV29-1|TRBJ1-1
CSVKTGGNTEAFF
TGCAGCGTGAAAACAGGGGGCAACACTGAAGCTTTCTTT
>many|-|TRBV10-3|TRBJ1-1
CAITGRLGTEAFF
TGTGCCATCACCGGGAGGCTGGGCACTGAAGCTTTCTTT
>-|-|TRBV6-2/TRBV6-3|TRBJ1-1
CASSYPGVGDTEAFF
TGTGCCAGCAGCTACCCCGGGGTTGGGGACACTGAAGCTTTCTTT
>many|TRBD1|TRBV7-2|TRBJ1-3
CASSSGQGVAGNTIYF
TGTGCCAGCAGCTCCGGACAGGGGGTGGCTGGAAACACCATATATTTT
>many|TRBD2|TRBV11-2|TRBJ2-7
CASSHGTSGAYEQYF
TGTGCCAGCAGCCATGGGACTAGCGGGGCCTACGAGCAGTACTTC
>many|-|TRBV19|TRBJ2-7
CASSRRERYEQYF
TGTGCCAGTAGTAGACGGGAGAGATACGAGCAGTACTTC
>-|-|TRBV5-4|TRBJ2-3
CASSSYREDTQYF
TGTGCCAGCAGCAGCTACAGGGAGGATACGCAGTATTTT
>many|-|TRBV10-3|TRBJ2-5
CAISENRGGVETQYF
TGTGCCATCAGTGAGAACAGGGGAGGAGTGGAGACCCAGTACTTC
>many|-|TRBV10-2|TRBJ1-5
CASSDSVSNQPQHF
TGCGCCAGCAGTGACAGTGTTAGCAATCAGCCCCAGCATTTT
>few|TRBD1|TRBV30|TRBJ2-2
CAYNDRVDTGELFF
TGTGCCTACAACGACAGGGTGGACACCGGGGAGCTGTTTTTT
>many|TRBD1|TRBV10-1|TRBJ2-3
CASSSGQTYADTQYF
TGCGCCAGCAGTTCGGGACAGACGTATGCAGATACGCAGTATTTT
>few|-|TRBV4-1|TRBJ2-4
CASSQLSMGAQNIQYF
TGCGCCAGCAGCCAGCTCTCAATGGGAGCCCAAAACATTCAGTACTTC
>many|-|TRBV2|TRBJ2-5
CASRATGPQETQYF
TGTGCCAGCAGGGCTACGGGACCTCAAGAGACCCAGTACTTC
>many|-|TRBV28|TRBJ2-1
CASSPGRQYNEQFF
TGTGCCAGCAGCCCGGGACGGCAATACAATGAGCAGTTCTTC
>-|-|TRBV28|TRBJ1-2
CASTQGFSPFGYTF
TGTGCCAGCACCCAGGGGTTTTCCCCCTTTGGCTACACCTTC
>-|TRBD2|TRBV20-1|TRBJ2-3
CSAKRGLAVDTQYF
TGCAGTGCCAAGAGAGGACTAGCTGTAGATACGCAGTATTTT
>many|-|TRBV5-1|TRBJ2-7
CASSPSGWSYEQYF
TGCGCCAGCAGCCCAAGCGGGTGGTCCTACGAGCAGTACTTC